The clone carrying this T cell receptor (beta chain) was found once. The second PCR ran roughly 7 to 11 cycles with a sample-barcoded 5' primer and J-beta primers. The study obtained at least 2.5 million CDR3-containing paired-end reads from every sample. From the 5' RACE reads, TCRdb called clonotypes with MiXCR, one entry per CDR3 protein. This table holds about 720,000 distinct CDR3 sequences, roughly 25% found once. The sample originates from a study of blood T cells in healthy people across ages. The germline V gene encodes CDR1 MNHEY and CDR2 SVGEGT. CDR3 length: 16 amino acids. This sample also belongs to another study, concerning T cells of mothers and their children. That publication notes: The donors comprised a handful of children and their three healthy Caucasian mothers.

The sequence came from a boy aged 5 to 17 in good health. Specimen: blood. V gene TRBV6-2 or TRBV6-3 combines with J gene TRBJ2-5, with TRBD2 matching over 8 bases. Gene TRBJ2-7 matches the end of the DNA better, so the J call may be wrong. The CDR3 here is CASSYSTKREQYEQYF. For the CDR3, the DNA is TGTGCCAGCAGTTACTCTACTAAGCGGGAGCAGTACGAGCAGTACTTC.